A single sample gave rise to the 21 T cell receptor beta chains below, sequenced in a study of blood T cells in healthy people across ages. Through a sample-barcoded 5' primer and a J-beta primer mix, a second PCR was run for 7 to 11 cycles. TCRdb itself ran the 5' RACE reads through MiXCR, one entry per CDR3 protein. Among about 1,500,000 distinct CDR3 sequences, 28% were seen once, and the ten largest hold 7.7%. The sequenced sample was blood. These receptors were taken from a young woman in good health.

The CDR3 protein is CASSSNPRAFNEQFF. CDR3 DNA: TGCGCCAGCAGCTCCAACCCTAGGGCTTTTAATGAGCAGTTCTTC. The rearrangement joins TRBV5-1 to TRBJ2-1; unclear D gene. Trimming pared 3 bases from V and 7 bases from J, leaving 17 bases between. CDR1 and CDR2 from the germline V gene are SGHRS and YFSETQ. The CDR3 totals 15 residues.

The CDR3 region has the DNA TGTGCCAGCAGCAAAGTAAACGATAACAACTCCTACAATGAGCAGTTCTTC. It encodes CASSKVNDNNSYNEQFF. The rearrangement links TRBV21-1 to TRBJ2-1. TRBV21-1 is a pseudogene locus. The CDR3 totals 17 residues.

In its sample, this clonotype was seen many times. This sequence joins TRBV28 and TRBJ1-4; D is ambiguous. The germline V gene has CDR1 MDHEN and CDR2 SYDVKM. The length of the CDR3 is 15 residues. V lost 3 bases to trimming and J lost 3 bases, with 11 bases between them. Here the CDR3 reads CASSFFGGSNEKLFF. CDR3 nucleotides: TGTGCCAGCAGTTTTTTCGGCGGATCTAATGAAAAACTGTTTTTT.

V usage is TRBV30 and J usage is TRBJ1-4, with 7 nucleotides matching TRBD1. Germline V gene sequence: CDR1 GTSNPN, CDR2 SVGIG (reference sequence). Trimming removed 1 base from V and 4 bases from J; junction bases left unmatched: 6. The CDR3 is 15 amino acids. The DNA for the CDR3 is TGTGCCTGGAGTGCCGGACAGGCCAATAATGAAAAACTGTTTTTT. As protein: CAWSAGQANNEKLFF.

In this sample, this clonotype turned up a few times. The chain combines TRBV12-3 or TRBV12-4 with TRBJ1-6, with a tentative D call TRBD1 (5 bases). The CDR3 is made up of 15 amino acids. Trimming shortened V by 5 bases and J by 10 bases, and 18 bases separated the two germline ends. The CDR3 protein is CASSPRSTVWSPLHF. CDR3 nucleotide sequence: TGTGCCAGCAGTCCGAGATCGACAGTGTGGTCACCCCTCCACTTT.

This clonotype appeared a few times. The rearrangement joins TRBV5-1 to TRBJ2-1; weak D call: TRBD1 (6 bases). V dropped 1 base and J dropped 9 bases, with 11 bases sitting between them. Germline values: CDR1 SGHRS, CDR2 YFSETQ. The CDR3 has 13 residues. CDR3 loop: CASSLSGAGEQFF. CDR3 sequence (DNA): TGCGCCAGCAGCTTGTCAGGGGCGGGTGAGCAGTTCTTC.

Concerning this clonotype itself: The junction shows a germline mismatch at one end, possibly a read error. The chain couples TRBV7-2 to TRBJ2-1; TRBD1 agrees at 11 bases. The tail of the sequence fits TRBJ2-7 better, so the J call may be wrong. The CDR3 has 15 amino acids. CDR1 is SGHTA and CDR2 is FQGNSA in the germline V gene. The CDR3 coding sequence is TGTGCCGGCAGCTTATCGGGACAGGGGGTCTACGAGCAGTACTTC. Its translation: CAGSLSGQGVYEQYF.

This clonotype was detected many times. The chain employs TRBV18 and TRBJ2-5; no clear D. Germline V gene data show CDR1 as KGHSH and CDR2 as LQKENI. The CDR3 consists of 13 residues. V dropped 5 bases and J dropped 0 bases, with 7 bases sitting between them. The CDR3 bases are TGTGCCAGCTCAATTCGGGACCAAGAGACCCAGTACTTC. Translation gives CASSIRDQETQYF.

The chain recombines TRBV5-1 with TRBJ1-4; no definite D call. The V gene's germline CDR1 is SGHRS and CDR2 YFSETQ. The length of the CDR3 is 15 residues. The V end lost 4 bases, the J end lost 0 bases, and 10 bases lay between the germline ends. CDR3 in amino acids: CASSRGAATNEKLFF. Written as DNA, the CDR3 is TGCGCCAGCAGCCGTGGAGCCGCAACTAATGAAAAACTGTTTTTT.

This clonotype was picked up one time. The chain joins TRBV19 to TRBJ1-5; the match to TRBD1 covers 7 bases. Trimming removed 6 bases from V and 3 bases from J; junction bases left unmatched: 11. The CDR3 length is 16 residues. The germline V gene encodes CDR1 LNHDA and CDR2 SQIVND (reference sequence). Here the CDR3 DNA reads TGTGCCAGTAGCCCCCTCAGGGGGTATGCCAATCAGCCCCAGCATTTT. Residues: CASSPLRGYANQPQHF.

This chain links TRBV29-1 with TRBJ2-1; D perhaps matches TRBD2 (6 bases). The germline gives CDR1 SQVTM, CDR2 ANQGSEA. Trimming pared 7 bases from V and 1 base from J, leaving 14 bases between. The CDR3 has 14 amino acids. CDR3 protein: CSASAAGSYNEQFF. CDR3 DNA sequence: TGCAGCGCCAGCGCAGCGGGTTCCTACAATGAGCAGTTCTTC.

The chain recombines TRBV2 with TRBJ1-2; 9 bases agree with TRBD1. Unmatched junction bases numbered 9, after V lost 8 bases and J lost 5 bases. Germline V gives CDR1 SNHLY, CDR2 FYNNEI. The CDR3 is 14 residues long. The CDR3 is CASGSEGQGYGYTF. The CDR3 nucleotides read TGTGCCAGCGGTAGCGAGGGACAGGGTTATGGCTACACCTTC.

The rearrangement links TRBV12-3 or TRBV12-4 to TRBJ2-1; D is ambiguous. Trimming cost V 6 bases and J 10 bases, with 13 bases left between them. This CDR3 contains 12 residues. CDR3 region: CASRLYPKEQFF. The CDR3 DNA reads TGTGCCAGCAGGTTATATCCGAAGGAGCAGTTCTTC.

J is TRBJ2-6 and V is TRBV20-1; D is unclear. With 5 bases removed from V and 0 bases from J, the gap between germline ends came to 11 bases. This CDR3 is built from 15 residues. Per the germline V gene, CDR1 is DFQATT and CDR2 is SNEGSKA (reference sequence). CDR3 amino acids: CSAALLGSGANVLTF. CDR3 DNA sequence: TGCAGTGCTGCTCTTCTCGGCTCTGGGGCCAACGTCCTGACTTTC.

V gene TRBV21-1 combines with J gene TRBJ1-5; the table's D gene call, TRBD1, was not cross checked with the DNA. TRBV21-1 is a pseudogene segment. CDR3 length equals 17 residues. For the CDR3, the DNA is TGTGCCAGCAGCAAAAAAAGGGAACCCCTTAGCAATCAGCCCCAGCATTTT. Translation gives CASSKKREPLSNQPQHF.

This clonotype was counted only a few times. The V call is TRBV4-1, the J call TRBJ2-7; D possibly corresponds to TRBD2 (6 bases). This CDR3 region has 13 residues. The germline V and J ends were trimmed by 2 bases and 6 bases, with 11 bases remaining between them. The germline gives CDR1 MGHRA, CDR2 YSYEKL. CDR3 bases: TGCGCCAGCAGCCAAATAGGTAGCGGCGAGCAGTACTTC. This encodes CASSQIGSGEQYF.

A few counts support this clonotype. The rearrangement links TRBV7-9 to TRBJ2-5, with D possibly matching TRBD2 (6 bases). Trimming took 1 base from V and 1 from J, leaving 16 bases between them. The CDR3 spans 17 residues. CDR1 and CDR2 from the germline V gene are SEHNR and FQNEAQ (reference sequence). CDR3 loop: CASSLGVSRESQETQYF. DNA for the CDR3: TGTGCCAGCAGCTTAGGTGTTTCGCGGGAAAGCCAAGAGACCCAGTACTTC.

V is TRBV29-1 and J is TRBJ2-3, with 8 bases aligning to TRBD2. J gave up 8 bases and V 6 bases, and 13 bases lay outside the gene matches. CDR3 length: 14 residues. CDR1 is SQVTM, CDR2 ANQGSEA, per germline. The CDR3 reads CSVPTSAGGGTQYF. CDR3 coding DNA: TGCAGCGTCCCGACTAGCGCGGGTGGTGGTACGCAGTATTTT.

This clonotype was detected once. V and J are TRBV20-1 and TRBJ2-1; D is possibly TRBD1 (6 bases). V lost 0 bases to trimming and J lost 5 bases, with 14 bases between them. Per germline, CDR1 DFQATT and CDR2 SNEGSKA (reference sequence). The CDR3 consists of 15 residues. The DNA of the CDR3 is TGCAGTGCTAGAGACGCGAGGGGGTTCAACAATGAGCAGTTCTTC. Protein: CSARDARGFNNEQFF.

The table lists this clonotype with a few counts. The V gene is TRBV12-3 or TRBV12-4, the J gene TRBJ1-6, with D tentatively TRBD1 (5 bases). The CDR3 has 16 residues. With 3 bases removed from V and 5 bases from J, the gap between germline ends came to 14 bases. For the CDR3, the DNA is TGTGCCAGCAGTTTGATAGGGGCGGGAGATAATTCACCCCTCCACTTT. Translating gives CASSLIGAGDNSPLHF.

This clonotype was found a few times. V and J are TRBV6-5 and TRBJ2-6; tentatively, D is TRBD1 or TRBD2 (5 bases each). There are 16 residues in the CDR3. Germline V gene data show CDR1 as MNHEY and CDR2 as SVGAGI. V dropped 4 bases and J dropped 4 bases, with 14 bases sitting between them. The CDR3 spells CASSFEGSRGANVLTF. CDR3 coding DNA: TGTGCCAGCAGTTTCGAGGGGTCGAGAGGGGCCAACGTCCTGACTTTC.